The 23 T cell receptor beta chains reported below all come from one sample, sequenced in a study of beta chain features in type 1 diabetes. The investigators reverse transcribed all of the isolated RNA, so they sequenced expressed TCRB transcripts. Only in-frame clones appear in the TCRdb table, and some are missing; sequencing was by immunoSEQ multiplex PCR. The sample has 600,000 to 700,000 clones, approximately 13% seen once. Whole-study findings and limits: Shorter TCRB CDR3s, moderately but significantly so, were found in Type 1 diabetes patients in all four CD4+ subsets.

Antigens of these TCRs are unknown. Specimen: naive CD4+ T cells from blood. Source of these receptors: a young man with type 1 diabetes.

Comments on this clone: The same CDR3 arises from other DNA sequences in this sample as well. The J gene is TRBJ1-5, the V gene TRBV6-5; possible D gene TRBD1, 5 bases. Germline V gene lookup returns CDR1 MNHEY and CDR2 SVGAGI. Trimming removed 0 bases at V and 5 bases at J, with 8 bases between. The CDR3 consists of 14 residues. CDR3 loop: CASSYSGGDQPQHF. The CDR3 nucleotides are TGTGCCAGCAGTTACTCGGGAGGGGATCAGCCCCAGCATTTT.

V is TRBV13 and J is TRBJ2-7; 7 bases align to TRBD1. Germline V gene data show CDR1 as PRHDT and CDR2 as FYEKMQ (reference sequence). The CDR3 totals 17 residues. The trim removed 0 bases at V and 3 bases at J, leaving 11 bases unmatched. Here the CDR3 DNA reads TGTGCCAGCAGCTTAGGCGGCGATCCGACAGGGCTCTACGAGCAGTACTTC. Its protein is CASSLGGDPTGLYEQYF.

The V and J genes are TRBV6-6 and TRBJ1-3, with a possible D match to TRBD1 (5 bases). Germline CDR1 reads MNHNY; CDR2 reads SVGAGI (reference sequence). Trimming stripped 5 bases from V and 5 bases from J, with 13 bases between. CDR3 length equals 14 residues. DNA for the CDR3: TGTGCCAGCAGTCCCGCGGGGGGACGAAACACCATATATTTT. Its protein product is CASSPAGGRNTIYF.

This chain uses TRBV28 with TRBJ1-5; tentative D call: TRBD1 (6 bases). CDR3 length: 13 residues. V lost 6 bases and J 9 bases, leaving 15 bases between the germline ends. Germline CDR1 reads MDHEN; CDR2 reads SYDVKM. The chain's CDR3 is CASRDGQGGPQHF. The DNA of the CDR3 is TGTGCCAGCAGGGACGGACAAGGGGGGCCCCAGCATTTT.

This clone was observed a handful of times. The chain joins TRBV5-1 to TRBJ2-5; D uncertain. The germline V and J ends were trimmed by 4 bases and 4 bases, with 8 bases remaining between them. This CDR3 comprises 12 residues. CDR1 is SGHRS, CDR2 YFSETQ, per germline. For the CDR3, the DNA is TGCGCCAGCAGCGAACCCGGAGAGACCCAGTACTTC. Encoded protein: CASSEPGETQYF.

This clone was seen a handful of times. This CDR3 is CASSPTLGTAPEKLFF. In DNA, the CDR3 is TGTGCCAGCAGTCCCACTCTCGGGACAGCGCCTGAAAAACTGTTTTTT. The V call is TRBV28, the J call TRBJ1-4, with 7 bases that match TRBD1. Germline lookup yields CDR1 MDHEN and CDR2 SYDVKM. This CDR3 is built from 16 residues. Trimming at V came to 5 bases and at J to 7 bases, leaving 13 bases not matched to a gene.

The chain employs TRBV7-9 and TRBJ2-3; possibly TRBD2 for D (5 bases). Looked up from germline, CDR1 is SEHNR and CDR2 is FQNEAQ (reference sequence). Trimming removed 8 bases from V and 4 bases from J, with 7 bases in between. The CDR3 loop spans 11 amino acids. The CDR3 nucleotides read TGTGCCAGCCCCGGGGCAGATACGCAGTATTTT. Protein sequence: CASPGADTQYF. Based on the CDR3 plus reference TRBV7-9 and TRBJ2-3, the full variable domain is DTGVSQNPRHKITKRGQNVTFRCDPISEHNRLYWYRQTLGQGPEFLTYFQNEAQLEKSRLLSDRFSAERPKGSFSTLEIQRTEQGDSAMYLCASPGADTQYFGPGTRLTVL.

The chain uses TRBV30 and TRBJ2-2, with D uncertain. Trimming left V 4 bases short and J 1 base short, with 10 bases between. This CDR3 contains 14 residues. Looked up from germline, CDR1 is GTSNPN and CDR2 is SVGIG (reference sequence). The CDR3 nucleotides are TGTGCCTGGACTTCAAAGGGGAACACCGGGGAGCTGTTTTTT. Amino acids: CAWTSKGNTGELFF.

This clone was seen a few times. The sample carries other DNA sequences with the same CDR3. This rearrangement joins TRBV4-2 to TRBJ2-3; 10 nucleotides align to TRBD2. CDR3 length equals 16 residues. Trimming removed 0 bases from V and 1 base from J; junction bases left unmatched: 1. Germline V gene data show CDR1 as LGHNA and CDR2 as YNFKEQ. The CDR3 nucleotides are TGTGCCAGCAGCCAAGATCTAGCGGGGGGCACAGATACGCAGTATTTT. Its protein product is CASSQDLAGGTDTQYF.

This clone was observed a handful of times. The chain links TRBV6-5 to TRBJ2-6; a possible D gene is TRBD2 (5 bases). V was cut by 6 bases and J by 0 bases, with 9 bases left in between. Germline CDR1 and CDR2: MNHEY and SVGAGI. The CDR3 is made up of 15 amino acids. As DNA, the CDR3 is TGTGCCAGCAGAACAACTAGCTCTGGGGCCAACGTCCTGACTTTC. Translated, it gives CASRTTSSGANVLTF.

Only a few counts were recorded for this clone. This chain links TRBV5-4 with TRBJ2-1; D may be TRBD1 (5 bases). The V end lost 1 base, the J end lost 0 bases, and 14 bases lay between the germline ends. This CDR3 has 17 residues. Germline V gives CDR1 SGHNT, CDR2 YYREEE (reference sequence). CDR3 bases: TGTGCCAGCAGCTTGAGTCAGGGCGGAAGCTCCTACAATGAGCAGTTCTTC. It translates to CASSLSQGGSSYNEQFF.

The gene calls are TRBV4-2 and TRBJ1-1, with 7 nucleotides matching TRBD1. The V gene's germline CDR1 is LGHNA and CDR2 YNFKEQ. The length of the CDR3 is 14 residues. V gave up 1 base and J gave up 7 bases; unmatched junction bases: 6. Written as DNA, the CDR3 is TGTGCCAGCAGCCAAGCCGGGACAGCCGGTGAAGCTTTCTTT. Protein: CASSQAGTAGEAFF.

This clone has a handful of counts. V is TRBV21-1 and J is TRBJ2-5; the table's D call, TRBD1, has no DNA check behind it. TRBV21-1 is a known pseudogene. This CDR3 has 13 amino acids. The CDR3 DNA is TGTGCCAGCTCCGACAGGGGTCAAGAGACCCAGTACTTC. The encoded protein is CASSDRGQETQYF.

This clone appeared a few times. The V gene is TRBV29-1, the J gene TRBJ2-2; D remains ambiguous. V was cut by 4 bases and J by 6 bases, with 6 bases left in between. CDR1 is SQVTM and CDR2 is ANQGSEA in the germline V gene. The CDR3 is 11 residues long. The CDR3 DNA follows: TGCAGCGTTGGAGGCGCCGGGGAGCTGTTTTTT. As protein: CSVGGAGELFF.

This clone was counted between two and nine times. The rearrangement joins TRBV15 to TRBJ2-7; TRBD1 matches 10 bases. V dropped 4 bases and J dropped 4; count of bases not matched to a gene: 7. CDR1 is LNHNV and CDR2 is YYDKDF in the germline V gene (reference sequence). CDR3 length: 15 amino acids. The CDR3 bases are TGTGCCACCAGCATACCCGGGACAGGGGATTACGAGCAGTACTTC. Protein product: CATSIPGTGDYEQYF.

In its sample, this clone was seen a few times. This chain links TRBV9 with TRBJ1-2, with 9 bases identical to TRBD1. The V and J ends lost 6 bases and 8 bases, in that order; junction bases with no gene match: 11. Germline assignment: CDR1 SGDLS and CDR2 YYNGEE. The CDR3 runs 14 residues. CDR3 amino acids: CASTPGTGTEGYTF. In nucleotides, the CDR3 is TGTGCCAGCACCCCCGGGACAGGGACTGAGGGCTACACCTTC.

V usage is TRBV6-5 and J usage is TRBJ1-4, with unresolved D. Germline V gene data show CDR1 as MNHEY and CDR2 as SVGAGI. The V end was cut by 7 bases, the J end by 7 bases, with 13 bases between. CDR3 size: 13 residues. The CDR3 bases are TGTGCCAGCAAGAGCCGGCGATCTGAAAAACTGTTTTTT. Its translation is CASKSRRSEKLFF.

The CDR3 loop is CASSYQVGGANVLTF. The CDR3 DNA follows: TGTGCCAGCAGCTATCAGGTCGGTGGGGCCAACGTCCTGACTTTC. The genes are TRBV6-6 and TRBJ2-6; no clear D gene. This CDR3 is 15 amino acids long. V lost 6 bases, J lost 3 bases, and 12 bases lay in between. Germline-derived CDR1 and CDR2 are MNHNY and SVGAGI (reference sequence).

V gene TRBV28 combines with J gene TRBJ2-1, with 7 bases fitting TRBD2. The CDR3 consists of 14 residues. Germline V gives CDR1 MDHEN, CDR2 SYDVKM. V lost 6 bases to trimming and J lost 4 bases; unmatched junction nucleotides: 6. CDR3 residues: CASRRGLTYNEQFF. The CDR3 DNA follows: TGTGCCAGCAGGCGGGGACTAACTTACAATGAGCAGTTCTTC.

This clone was counted a few times. The gene calls are TRBV6-6 and TRBJ2-3; TRBD1 or TRBD2 may be the D gene (7 bases each). The CDR3 extends over 15 amino acids. The ends were cut back, 5 bases at V and 2 bases at J, with 14 bases in the middle. Germline V gene lookup returns CDR1 MNHNY and CDR2 SVGAGI (reference sequence). In nucleotides, the CDR3 is TGTGCCAGCAGTGGCGGGGGACAGTTCACAGATACGCAGTATTTT. Its translation: CASSGGGQFTDTQYF.

Remarks on this clone: This sample also contains other DNA sequences that code for the same CDR3. V and J are TRBV28 and TRBJ2-6, with D perhaps TRBD1 (5 bases). V lost 5 bases, J lost 0 bases, and 5 bases lay in between. CDR3 size: 14 residues. Germline V gene lookup returns CDR1 MDHEN and CDR2 SYDVKM. The CDR3 loop reads CASSTGSGANVLTF. The CDR3 bases are TGTGCCAGCAGTACAGGCTCTGGGGCCAACGTCCTGACTTTC. Looking up the rest from reference TRBV28 and TRBJ2-6 gives the full variable domain: DVKVTQSSRYLVKRTGEKVFLECVQDMDHENMFWYRQDPGLGLRLIYFSYDVKMKEKGDIPEGYSVSREKKERFSLILESASTNQTSMYLCASSTGSGANVLTFGAGSRLTVL.

This rearrangement joins TRBV5-4 to TRBJ2-6, with a tentative D call TRBD2 (5 bases). This CDR3 spans 17 amino acids. Germline values: CDR1 SGHNT, CDR2 YYREEE (reference sequence). Trimming left V 7 bases short and J 0 bases short, with 17 bases between. The CDR3 spells CASEPKSRGSGANVLTF. The CDR3 region has the DNA TGTGCCAGCGAACCAAAAAGTCGGGGCTCTGGGGCCAACGTCCTGACTTTC.

The table lists this clone with a few counts. This chain uses TRBV5-6 with TRBJ2-7; possibly TRBD1 for D (6 bases). Germline V gene sequence: CDR1 SGHDT, CDR2 YYEEEE. V lost 6 bases to trimming and J lost 2 bases, with 21 bases between them. This CDR3 contains 16 residues. CDR3 protein: CASNRKTGHLPYEQYF. As DNA, the CDR3 is TGTGCCAGCAACCGAAAAACGGGACACTTACCCTACGAGCAGTACTTC.